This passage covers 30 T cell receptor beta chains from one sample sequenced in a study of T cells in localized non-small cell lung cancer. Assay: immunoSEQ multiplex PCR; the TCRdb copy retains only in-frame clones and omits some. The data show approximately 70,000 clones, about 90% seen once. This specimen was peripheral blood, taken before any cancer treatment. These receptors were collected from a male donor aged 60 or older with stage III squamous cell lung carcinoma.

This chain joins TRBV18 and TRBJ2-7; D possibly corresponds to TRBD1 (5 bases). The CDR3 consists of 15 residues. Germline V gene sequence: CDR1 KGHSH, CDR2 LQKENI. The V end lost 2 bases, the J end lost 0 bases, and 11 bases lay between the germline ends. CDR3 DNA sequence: TGTGCCAGCTCACCAGGGGCGTCAAGCTCCTACGAGCAGTACTTC. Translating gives CASSPGASSSYEQYF.

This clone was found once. The CDR3 spells CASSIDRGRNYGYTF. DNA of the CDR3: TGTGCCAGCAGTATCGACAGGGGGCGCAACTATGGCTACACCTTC. V gene TRBV6-6 combines with J gene TRBJ1-2; TRBD1 matches at 10 bases. CDR3 length: 15 amino acids. Germline lookup yields CDR1 MNHNY and CDR2 SVGAGI (reference sequence). V lost 5 bases, J lost 2 bases, and 5 bases stayed unmatched.

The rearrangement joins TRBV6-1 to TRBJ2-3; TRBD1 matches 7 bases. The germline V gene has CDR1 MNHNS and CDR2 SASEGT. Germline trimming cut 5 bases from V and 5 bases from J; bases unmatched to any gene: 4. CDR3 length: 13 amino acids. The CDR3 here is CASSRGRLDTQYF. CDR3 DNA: TGTGCCAGCAGTAGGGGGCGTTTAGATACGCAGTATTTT.

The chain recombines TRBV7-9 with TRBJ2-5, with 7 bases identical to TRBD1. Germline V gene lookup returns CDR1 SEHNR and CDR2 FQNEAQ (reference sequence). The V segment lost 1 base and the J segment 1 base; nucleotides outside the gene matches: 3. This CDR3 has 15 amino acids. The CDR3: CASSLDRDSQETQYF. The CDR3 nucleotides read TGTGCCAGCAGCTTAGACCGGGACAGCCAAGAGACCCAGTACTTC.

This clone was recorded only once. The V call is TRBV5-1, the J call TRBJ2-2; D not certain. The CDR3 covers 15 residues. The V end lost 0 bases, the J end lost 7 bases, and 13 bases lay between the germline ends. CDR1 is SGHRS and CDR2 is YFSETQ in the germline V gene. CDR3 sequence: CASSLESDGLGELFF. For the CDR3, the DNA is TGCGCCAGCAGCTTGGAATCTGACGGCCTCGGGGAGCTGTTTTTT.

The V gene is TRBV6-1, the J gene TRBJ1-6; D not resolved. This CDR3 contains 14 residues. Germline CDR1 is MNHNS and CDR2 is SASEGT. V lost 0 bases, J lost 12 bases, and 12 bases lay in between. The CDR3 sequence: CASSEAVTRQPLHF. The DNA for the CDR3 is TGTGCCAGCAGTGAAGCAGTCACACGGCAACCCCTCCACTTT.

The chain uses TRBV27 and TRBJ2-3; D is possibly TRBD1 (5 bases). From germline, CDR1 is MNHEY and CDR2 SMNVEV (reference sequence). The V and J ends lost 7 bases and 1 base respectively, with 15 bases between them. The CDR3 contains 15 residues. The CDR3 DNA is TGTGCCAGCACTACCGACGTAGGGGGCACAGATACGCAGTATTTT. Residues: CASTTDVGGTDTQYF.

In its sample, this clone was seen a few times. CDR3 DNA: TGTGCCAGCTCACCACCGACTGGCAGGGCCAATCAGCCCCAGCATTTT. Translation: CASSPPTGRANQPQHF. V gene TRBV18 combines with J gene TRBJ1-5, with D perhaps matching TRBD1 (5 bases). Germline V gene lookup returns CDR1 KGHSH and CDR2 LQKENI. This CDR3 spans 16 amino acids. With 0 bases removed from V and 3 bases from J, the gap between germline ends came to 12 bases.

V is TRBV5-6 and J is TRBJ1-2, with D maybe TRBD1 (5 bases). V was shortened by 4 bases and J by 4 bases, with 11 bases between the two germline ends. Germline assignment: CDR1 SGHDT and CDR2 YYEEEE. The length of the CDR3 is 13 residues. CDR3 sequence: CASSPEGSYGYTF. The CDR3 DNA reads TGTGCCAGCAGCCCTGAGGGGAGCTATGGCTACACCTTC.

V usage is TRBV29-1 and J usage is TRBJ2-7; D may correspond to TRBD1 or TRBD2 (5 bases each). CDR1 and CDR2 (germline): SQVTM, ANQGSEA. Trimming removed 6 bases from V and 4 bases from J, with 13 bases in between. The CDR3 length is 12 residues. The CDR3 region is CSVQRGVYEQYF. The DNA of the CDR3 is TGCAGCGTACAACGAGGGGTATACGAGCAGTACTTC.

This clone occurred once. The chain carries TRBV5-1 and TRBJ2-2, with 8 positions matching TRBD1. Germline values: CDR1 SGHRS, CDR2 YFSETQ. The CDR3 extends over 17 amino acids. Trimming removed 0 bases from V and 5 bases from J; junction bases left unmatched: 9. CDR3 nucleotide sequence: TGCGCCAGCAGCTTGGCCCTGACAGGGGTTCGAACCGGGGAGCTGTTTTTT. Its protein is CASSLALTGVRTGELFF.

CDR3 residues: CASSPGSGGARETQYF. The CDR3 DNA is TGTGCCAGCAGCCCGGGGAGCGGGGGGGCACGGGAGACCCAGTACTTC. J is TRBJ2-5 and V is TRBV5-6, with 10 bases that match TRBD2. Germline V lookup: CDR1 SGHDT, CDR2 YYEEEE. The ends lost 4 bases at V and 5 bases at J; junction bases unmatched: 11. The CDR3 is 16 amino acids.

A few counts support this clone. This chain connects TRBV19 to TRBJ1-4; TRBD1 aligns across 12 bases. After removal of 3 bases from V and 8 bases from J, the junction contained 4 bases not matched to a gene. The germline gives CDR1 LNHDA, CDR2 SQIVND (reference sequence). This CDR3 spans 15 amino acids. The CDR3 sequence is CASSIGTGGNEKLFF. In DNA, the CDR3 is TGTGCCAGTAGTATCGGGACAGGGGGCAACGAAAAACTGTTTTTT.

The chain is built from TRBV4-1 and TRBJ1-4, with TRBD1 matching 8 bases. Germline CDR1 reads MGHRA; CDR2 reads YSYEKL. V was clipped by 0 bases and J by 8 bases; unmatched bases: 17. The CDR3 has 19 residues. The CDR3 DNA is TGCGCCAGCAGCCAAGATCGGAAGACAGGGGACCCTTACCGGGAAAAACTGTTTTTT. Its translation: CASSQDRKTGDPYREKLFF.

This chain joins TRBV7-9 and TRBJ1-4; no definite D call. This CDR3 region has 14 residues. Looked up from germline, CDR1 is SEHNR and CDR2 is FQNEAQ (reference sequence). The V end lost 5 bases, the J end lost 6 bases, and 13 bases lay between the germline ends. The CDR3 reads CASSARQRHEKLFF. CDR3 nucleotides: TGTGCCAGCAGCGCCCGACAAAGACATGAAAAACTGTTTTTT.

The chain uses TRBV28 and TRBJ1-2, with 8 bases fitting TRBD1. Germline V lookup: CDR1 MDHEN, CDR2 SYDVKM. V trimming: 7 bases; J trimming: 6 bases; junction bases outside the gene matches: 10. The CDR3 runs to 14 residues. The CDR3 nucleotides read TGTGCCAGCACCCCTGGGGGACAGGTGCATGGCTACACCTTC. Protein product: CASTPGGQVHGYTF.

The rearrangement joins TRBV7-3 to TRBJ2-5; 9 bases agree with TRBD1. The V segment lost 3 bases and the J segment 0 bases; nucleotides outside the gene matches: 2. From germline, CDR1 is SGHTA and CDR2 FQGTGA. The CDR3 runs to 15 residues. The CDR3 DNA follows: TGTGCCAGCAGCTTGGGACAGGGTGACCAAGAGACCCAGTACTTC. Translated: CASSLGQGDQETQYF.

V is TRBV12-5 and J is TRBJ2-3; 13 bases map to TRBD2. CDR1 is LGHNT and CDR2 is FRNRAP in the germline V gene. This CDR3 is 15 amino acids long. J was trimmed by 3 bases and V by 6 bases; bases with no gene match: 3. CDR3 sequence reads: CASGRLAGGTDTQYF. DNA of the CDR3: TGTGCTAGTGGGCGACTAGCGGGGGGTACAGATACGCAGTATTTT.

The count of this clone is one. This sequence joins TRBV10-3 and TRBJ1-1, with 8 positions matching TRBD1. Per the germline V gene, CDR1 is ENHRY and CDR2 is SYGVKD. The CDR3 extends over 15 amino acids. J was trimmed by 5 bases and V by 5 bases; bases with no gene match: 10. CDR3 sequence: CAISTRTGGVTEAFF. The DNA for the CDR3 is TGTGCCATCAGTACTCGAACAGGGGGTGTAACTGAAGCTTTCTTT.

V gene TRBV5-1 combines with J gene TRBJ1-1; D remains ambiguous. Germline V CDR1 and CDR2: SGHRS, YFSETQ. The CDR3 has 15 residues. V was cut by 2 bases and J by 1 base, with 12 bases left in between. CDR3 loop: CASSFAITGNTEAFF. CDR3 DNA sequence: TGCGCCAGCAGCTTTGCTATCACGGGGAACACTGAAGCTTTCTTT.

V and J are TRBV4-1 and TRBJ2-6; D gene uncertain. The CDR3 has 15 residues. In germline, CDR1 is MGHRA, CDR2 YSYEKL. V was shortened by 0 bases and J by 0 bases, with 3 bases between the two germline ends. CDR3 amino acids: CASSQDLSGANVLTF. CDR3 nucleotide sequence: TGCGCCAGCAGCCAAGACCTCTCTGGGGCCAACGTCCTGACTTTC.

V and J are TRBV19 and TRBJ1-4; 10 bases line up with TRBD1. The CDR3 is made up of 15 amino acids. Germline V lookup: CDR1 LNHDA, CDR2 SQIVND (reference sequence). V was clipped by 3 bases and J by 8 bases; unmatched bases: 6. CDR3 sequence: CASSITGTGEEKLFF. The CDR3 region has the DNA TGTGCCAGTAGTATCACCGGGACAGGGGAGGAAAAACTGTTTTTT.

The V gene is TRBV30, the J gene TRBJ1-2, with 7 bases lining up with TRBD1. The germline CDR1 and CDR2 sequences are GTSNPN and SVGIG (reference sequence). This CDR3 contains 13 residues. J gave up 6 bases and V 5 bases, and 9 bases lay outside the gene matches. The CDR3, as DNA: TGTGCCTGGGTCGTAGGGGGCGCGAATGGCTACACCTTC. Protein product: CAWVVGGANGYTF.

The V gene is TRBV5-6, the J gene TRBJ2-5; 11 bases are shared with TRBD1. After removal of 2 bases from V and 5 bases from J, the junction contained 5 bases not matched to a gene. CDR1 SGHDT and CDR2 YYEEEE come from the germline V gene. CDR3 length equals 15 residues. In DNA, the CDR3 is TGTGCCAGCAGCTTTGGACAGGGGGCGACCGAGACCCAGTACTTC. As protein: CASSFGQGATETQYF.

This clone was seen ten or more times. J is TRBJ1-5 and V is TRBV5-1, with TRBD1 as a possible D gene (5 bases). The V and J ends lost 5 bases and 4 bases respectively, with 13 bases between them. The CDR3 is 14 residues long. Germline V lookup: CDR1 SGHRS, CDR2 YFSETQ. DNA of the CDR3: TGCGCCAGCAGTATAGAGGGACCAAATCAGCCCCAGCATTTT. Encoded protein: CASSIEGPNQPQHF.

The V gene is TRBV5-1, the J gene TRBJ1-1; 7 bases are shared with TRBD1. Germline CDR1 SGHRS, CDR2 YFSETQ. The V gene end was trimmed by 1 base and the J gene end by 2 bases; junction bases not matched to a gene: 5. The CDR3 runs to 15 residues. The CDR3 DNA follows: TGCGCCAGCAGCTTGAGCCAGGGGGGCAACACTGAAGCTTTCTTT. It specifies CASSLSQGGNTEAFF.

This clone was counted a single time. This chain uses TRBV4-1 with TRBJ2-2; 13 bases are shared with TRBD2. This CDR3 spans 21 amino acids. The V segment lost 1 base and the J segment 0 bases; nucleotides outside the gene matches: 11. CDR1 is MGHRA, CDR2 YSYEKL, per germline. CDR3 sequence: CASSQARLAGGPTANTGELFF. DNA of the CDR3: TGCGCCAGCAGCCAAGCCCGACTAGCGGGGGGCCCGACCGCGAACACCGGGGAGCTGTTTTTT.

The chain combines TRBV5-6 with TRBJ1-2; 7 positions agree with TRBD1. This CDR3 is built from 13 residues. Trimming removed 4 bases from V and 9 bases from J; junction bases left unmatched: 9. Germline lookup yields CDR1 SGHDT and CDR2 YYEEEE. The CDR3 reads CASSVDRRGSYTF. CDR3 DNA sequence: TGTGCCAGCAGCGTGGACAGGAGGGGAAGCTACACCTTC. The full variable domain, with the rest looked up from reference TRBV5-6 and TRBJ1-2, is DAGVTQSPTHLIKTRGQQVTLRCSPKSGHDTVSWYQQALGQGPQFIFQYYEEEERQRGNFPDRFSGHQFPNYSSELNVNALLLGDSALYLCASSVDRRGSYTFGSGTRLTVV.

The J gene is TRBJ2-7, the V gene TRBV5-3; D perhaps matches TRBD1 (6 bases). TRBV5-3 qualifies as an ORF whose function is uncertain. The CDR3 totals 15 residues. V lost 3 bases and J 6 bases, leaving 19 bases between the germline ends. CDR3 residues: CARSSRQDKDPEQYV. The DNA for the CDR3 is TGTGCCAGAAGCTCCAGACAGGATAAAGATCCCGAGCAGTACGTC.

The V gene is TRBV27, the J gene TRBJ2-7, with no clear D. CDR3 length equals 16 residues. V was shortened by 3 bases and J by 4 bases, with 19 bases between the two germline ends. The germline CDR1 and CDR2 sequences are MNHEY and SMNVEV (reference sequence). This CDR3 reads CASSLASPPGRYEQYV. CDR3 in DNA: TGTGCCAGCAGTTTGGCCAGTCCGCCTGGTCGGTACGAGCAGTACGTC.